The source of this T cell receptor (beta chain) is a study of blood T cell repertoires in COVID-19. Across the whole study: Sites across the United States, Italy and Spain contributed samples from acute and convalescent COVID-19.

V gave up 2 bases and J gave up 3 bases, with 11 bases separating them. The CDR3 runs to 16 residues. Per the germline V gene, CDR1 is MNHEY and CDR2 is SMNVEV (reference sequence). Sequenced by immunoSEQ multiplex PCR; TCRdb stores in-frame clones only, minus some. Of tens of thousands of clones listed, roughly four fifths are singletons. The receptor's source is an elderly man with active or convalescent COVID-19. The chain links TRBV27 to TRBJ2-6, with D uncertain. Sequenced: peripheral blood. Here the CDR3 reads CASSLVSGRGANVLTF. Written as DNA, the CDR3 is TGTGCCAGCAGTTTAGTTTCAGGTCGTGGGGCCAACGTCCTGACTTTC.